The rows below give T cell receptor beta chains drawn from one sample of a study of T cells in Graves' hyperthyroidism and ophthalmopathy. TCRdb itself ran the multiplex PCR reads through MiXCR, one entry per CDR3 protein. This table has roughly 660,000 distinct CDR3 sequences, 15% to 20% appearing once. The sequencing sample was made of blood. The receptor source for this set is a man in his forties or fifties with Graves' hyperthyroidism. Both conserved end residues are part of each CDR3. A D gene is named only where the DNA matches it firmly. Clone size is not always given. Where it is, it says once, few, many or a class for expanded clones.

D gene: TRBD2
clone size: many
V gene: TRBV7-2
J gene: TRBJ2-7
CDR3 length: 15
CDR3 DNA: TGTGCCAGCAGACAAGGACTAGCGGGAAAATACGAGCAGTACTTC
CDR3 protein: CASRQGLAGKYEQYF

D gene: .
clone size: many
V gene: TRBV27
J gene: TRBJ2-5
CDR3 length: 15
CDR3 DNA: TGTGCCAGCAGTTTACTACGAGGGCGGCAAGAGACCCAGTACTTC
CDR3 protein: CASSLLRGRQETQYF

D gene: TRBD1
clone size: many
V gene: TRBV12-3/TRBV12-4
J gene: TRBJ2-7
CDR3 length: 15
CDR3 DNA: TGTGCCAGCAGCCTAGGACAGGGTATATTCTACGAGCAGTACTTC
CDR3 protein: CASSLGQGIFYEQYF

D gene: .
clone size: few
V gene: TRBV9
J gene: TRBJ1-1
CDR3 length: 15
CDR3 DNA: TGTGCCAGCAGCGCAACAGATACAAGTAACACTGAAGCTTTCTTT
CDR3 protein: CASSATDTSNTEAFF

D gene: TRBD1
clone size: .
V gene: TRBV9
J gene: TRBJ1-4
CDR3 length: 14
CDR3 DNA: TGTGCCAGCAGCGACGGACAGGGGTATGAAAAACTGTTTTTT
CDR3 protein: CASSDGQGYEKLFF

D gene: TRBD2
clone size: few
V gene: TRBV7-9
J gene: TRBJ2-7
CDR3 length: 16
CDR3 DNA: TGTGCCAGCAGCTGGACCCGGAGCGGGAGGGTCCACGAGCAGTACTTC
CDR3 protein: CASSWTRSGRVHEQYF

D gene: .
clone size: .
V gene: TRBV2
J gene: TRBJ1-1
CDR3 length: 15
CDR3 DNA: TGTGCCAGCGGTGAAGGGCGGGCGAGGGGCACTGAAGCTTTCTTT
CDR3 protein: CASGEGRARGTEAFF

D gene: .
clone size: many
V gene: TRBV28
J gene: TRBJ1-2
CDR3 length: 17
CDR3 DNA: TGTGCCAGCAGTACAAAAACCTGGGGGACGGCCGACTATGGCTACACCTTC
CDR3 protein: CASSTKTWGTADYGYTF

D gene: .
clone size: .
V gene: TRBV20-1
J gene: TRBJ1-2
CDR3 length: 13
CDR3 DNA: TGCAGTGCTCAGGCAGGGTTGGAGTATGGCTACACCTTC
CDR3 protein: CSAQAGLEYGYTF

D gene: TRBD2
clone size: many
V gene: TRBV5-1
J gene: TRBJ2-7
CDR3 length: 14
CDR3 DNA: TGCGCCAGCAGCTGGGGACTAGCGGGGGACGAGCAGTACTTC
CDR3 protein: CASSWGLAGDEQYF

D gene: .
clone size: many
V gene: TRBV6-2/TRBV6-3
J gene: TRBJ1-2
CDR3 length: 14
CDR3 DNA: TGTGCCAGCAGTTACTCGGCCGGGTACTATGGCTACACCTTC
CDR3 protein: CASSYSAGYYGYTF

D gene: TRBD1
clone size: few
V gene: TRBV11-2
J gene: TRBJ1-2
CDR3 length: 18
CDR3 DNA: TGTGCCAGCAGCTTAGGTCACCCCGAGACAGGGACTAACTATGGCTACACCTTC
CDR3 protein: CASSLGHPETGTNYGYTF

D gene: .
clone size: many
V gene: TRBV28
J gene: TRBJ1-1
CDR3 length: 14
CDR3 DNA: TGTGCCAGCAGTTTATCGGGGGTCCAGCCTGAAGCTTTCTTT
CDR3 protein: CASSLSGVQPEAFF

D gene: TRBD2
clone size: .
V gene: TRBV6-6
J gene: TRBJ2-1
CDR3 length: 18
CDR3 DNA: TGTGCCAGCAGTTACCCCCGTACTAGCGGGACCCGAGTGAATGAGCAGTTCTTC
CDR3 protein: CASSYPRTSGTRVNEQFF

D gene: .
clone size: many
V gene: TRBV2
J gene: TRBJ1-4
CDR3 length: 13
CDR3 DNA: TGTGCCAGCAGTGAAGCAGGGGATGAAAAACTGTTTTTT
CDR3 protein: CASSEAGDEKLFF

D gene: .
clone size: many
V gene: TRBV6-1
J gene: TRBJ2-7
CDR3 length: 15
CDR3 DNA: TGTGCCAGCAGCCCCTGGATCGCAGGTACCTACGAGCAGTACTTC
CDR3 protein: CASSPWIAGTYEQYF

D gene: .
clone size: many
V gene: TRBV7-2
J gene: TRBJ2-7
CDR3 length: 13
CDR3 DNA: TGTGCCAGCAGCTTGATGGACATCTACGAGCAGTACTTC
CDR3 protein: CASSLMDIYEQYF

D gene: .
clone size: .
V gene: TRBV29-1
J gene: TRBJ2-3
CDR3 length: 11
CDR3 DNA: TGCAGCGTTGGGTTTTTGGATACGCAGTATTTT
CDR3 protein: CSVGFLDTQYF

D gene: .
clone size: many
V gene: TRBV12-3/TRBV12-4
J gene: TRBJ1-5
CDR3 length: 14
CDR3 DNA: TGTGCCAGCAGTTTATTGGGGGGCTCTCAGCCCCAGCATTTT
CDR3 protein: CASSLLGGSQPQHF

D gene: TRBD1
clone size: few
V gene: TRBV20-1
J gene: TRBJ2-4
CDR3 length: 13
CDR3 DNA: TGCAGTGCACCCAGGACAGGAAAAAACATTCAGTACTTC
CDR3 protein: CSAPRTGKNIQYF

D gene: .
clone size: .
V gene: TRBV12-3/TRBV12-4
J gene: TRBJ2-7
CDR3 length: 15
CDR3 DNA: TGTGCCAGCAGTAACACCCGCGGGCGCCCCTACGAGCAGTACTTC
CDR3 protein: CASSNTRGRPYEQYF

D gene: TRBD2
clone size: many
V gene: TRBV7-2
J gene: TRBJ2-7
CDR3 length: 14
CDR3 DNA: TGTGCCAGCAGACAGCCGGGACTAGAATACGAGCAGTACTTC
CDR3 protein: CASRQPGLEYEQYF

D gene: .
clone size: many
V gene: TRBV2
J gene: TRBJ2-5
CDR3 length: 15
CDR3 DNA: TGTGCCAGCAGGGGGGGACCTGGCTACCAAGAGACCCAGTACTTC
CDR3 protein: CASRGGPGYQETQYF

D gene: .
clone size: many
V gene: TRBV27
J gene: TRBJ2-7
CDR3 length: 13
CDR3 DNA: TGCGCCAGCAGTTTAGCCCCCAAGTACGAGCAGTACTTC
CDR3 protein: CASSLAPKYEQYF